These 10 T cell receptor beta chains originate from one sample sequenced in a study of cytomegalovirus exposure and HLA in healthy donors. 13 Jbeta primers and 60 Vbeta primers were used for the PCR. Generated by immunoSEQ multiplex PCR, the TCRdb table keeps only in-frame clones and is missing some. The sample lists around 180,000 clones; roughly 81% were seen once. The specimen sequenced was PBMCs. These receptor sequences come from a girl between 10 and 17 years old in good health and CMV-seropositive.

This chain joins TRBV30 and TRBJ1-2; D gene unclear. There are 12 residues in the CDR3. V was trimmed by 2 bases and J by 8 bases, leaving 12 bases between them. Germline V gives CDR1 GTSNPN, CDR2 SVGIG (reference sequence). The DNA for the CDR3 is TGTGCCTGGAGTTTTACAAGTAGCGGCTACACCTTC. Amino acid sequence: CAWSFTSSGYTF.

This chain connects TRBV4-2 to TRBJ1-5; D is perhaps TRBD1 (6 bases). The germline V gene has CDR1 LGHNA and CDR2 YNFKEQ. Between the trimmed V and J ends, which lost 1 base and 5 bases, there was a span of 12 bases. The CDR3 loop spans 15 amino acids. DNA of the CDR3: TGTGCCAGCAGCCAAGTCTGGGGGCCTGATCAGCCCCAGCATTTT. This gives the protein CASSQVWGPDQPQHF.

The CDR3 nucleotides read TGTGCCAGCAGCCTTCCGGGACAGGGAGGAGGCTCCTACGAGCAGTACTTC. This gives the protein CASSLPGQGGGSYEQYF. V gene TRBV11-2 combines with J gene TRBJ2-7, with 9 bases that match TRBD1. The trim removed 5 bases at V and 0 bases at J, leaving 11 bases unmatched. This CDR3 spans 17 amino acids. CDR1 is SGHAT and CDR2 is FQNNGV in the germline V gene.

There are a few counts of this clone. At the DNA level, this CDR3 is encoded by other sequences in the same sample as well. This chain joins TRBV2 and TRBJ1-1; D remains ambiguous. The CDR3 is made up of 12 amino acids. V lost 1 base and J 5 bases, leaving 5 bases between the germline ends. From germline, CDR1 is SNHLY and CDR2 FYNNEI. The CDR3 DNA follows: TGTGCCAGCAGTGAAGGAGGAACTGAAGCTTTCTTT. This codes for CASSEGGTEAFF.

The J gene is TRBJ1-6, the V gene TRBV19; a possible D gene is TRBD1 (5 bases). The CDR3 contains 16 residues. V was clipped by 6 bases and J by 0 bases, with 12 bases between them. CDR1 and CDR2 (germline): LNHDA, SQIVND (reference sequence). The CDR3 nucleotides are TGTGCCAGTAGCCTTCAGGGTAGCTCCTATAATTCACCCCTCCACTTT. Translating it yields CASSLQGSSYNSPLHF.

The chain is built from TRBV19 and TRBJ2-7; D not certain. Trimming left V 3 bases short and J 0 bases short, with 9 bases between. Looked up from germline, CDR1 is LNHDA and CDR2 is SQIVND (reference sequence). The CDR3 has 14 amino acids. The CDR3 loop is CASSIAGNSYEQYF. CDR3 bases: TGTGCCAGTAGTATTGCCGGTAACTCCTACGAGCAGTACTTC.

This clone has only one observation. The CDR3 DNA follows: TGTGCCAGCAGTTTAGAGGGGGCAAACACTGAAGCTTTCTTT. This codes for CASSLEGANTEAFF. The V gene is TRBV27, the J gene TRBJ1-1; 7 bases line up with TRBD1. With V trimmed by 2 bases and J by 2 bases, 2 bases remained unmatched. From germline, CDR1 is MNHEY and CDR2 SMNVEV (reference sequence). This CDR3 contains 14 residues.

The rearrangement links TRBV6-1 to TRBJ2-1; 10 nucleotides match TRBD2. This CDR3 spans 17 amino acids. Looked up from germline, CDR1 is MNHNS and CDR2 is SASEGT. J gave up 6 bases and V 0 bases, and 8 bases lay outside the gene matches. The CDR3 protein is CASSEALGLAASNEQFF. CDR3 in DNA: TGTGCCAGCAGTGAAGCTTTAGGACTAGCGGCATCCAATGAGCAGTTCTTC.

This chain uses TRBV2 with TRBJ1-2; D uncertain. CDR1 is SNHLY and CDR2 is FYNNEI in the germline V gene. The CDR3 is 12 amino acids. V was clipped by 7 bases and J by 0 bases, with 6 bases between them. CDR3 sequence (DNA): TGTGCCAGCACTCGGGCTAACTATGGCTACACCTTC. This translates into CASTRANYGYTF.

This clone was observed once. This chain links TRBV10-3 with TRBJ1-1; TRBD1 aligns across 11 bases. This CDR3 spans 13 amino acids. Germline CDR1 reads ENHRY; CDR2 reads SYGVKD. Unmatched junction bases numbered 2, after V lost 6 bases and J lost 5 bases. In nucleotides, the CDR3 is TGTGCCATCAGAGGGACAGGGGGGACTGAAGCTTTCTTT. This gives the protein CAIRGTGGTEAFF.